This T cell receptor (beta chain) derives from a study of cytomegalovirus exposure and HLA in healthy donors. The V gene's germline CDR1 is LNHDA and CDR2 SQIVND (reference sequence). CDR3 length: 15 residues. V dropped 7 bases and J dropped 3; count of bases not matched to a gene: 9. The study ran its PCR with 60 Vbeta and 13 Jbeta primers. The table came from immunoSEQ multiplex PCR; TCRdb's copy has only in-frame clones and leaves some out. In total, the table holds 180,000 or so clones. Sequencing used PBMCs. The chain is built from TRBV19 and TRBJ1-2; 9 positions match TRBD1. The receptor comes from a boy aged 10-17 years in good health and CMV-seronegative. The CDR3 region has the DNA TGTGCCAGTAACACATGGGACAGGGAAGACTATGGCTACACCTTC. Encoded protein: CASNTWDREDYGYTF.